The 30 T cell receptor beta chains below come from one sample, sequenced in a study of identical twins. TCRdb analysed the 5' RACE reads with MiXCR anew, one entry per CDR3 protein. Of roughly 710,000 distinct CDR3 sequences listed, roughly 6.2% are singletons. Sequenced material: naive T cells sorted from blood. The receptors here all came from a man aged 18 to 29 in good health.

The chain is built from TRBV20-1 and TRBJ2-1, with 7 bases aligning to TRBD2. Germline V CDR1 and CDR2: DFQATT, SNEGSKA (reference sequence). V lost 0 bases, J lost 4 bases, and 12 bases stayed unmatched. The CDR3 sequence is 17 residues long. The CDR3 DNA is TGCAGTGCTAGAGAAAGGTGGGCGGGAGCGGGATACAATGAGCAGTTCTTC. Protein: CSARERWAGAGYNEQFF.

This clonotype was counted a few times. The chain couples TRBV5-1 to TRBJ2-2, with TRBD1 identical over 11 bases. Germline assignment: CDR1 SGHRS and CDR2 YFSETQ. The CDR3 contains 19 residues. V was clipped by 2 bases and J by 1 base; unmatched bases: 10. Here the CDR3 reads CASSFPTDRGRENTGELFF. The CDR3 DNA follows: TGCGCCAGCAGCTTTCCCACGGACAGGGGGCGCGAGAACACCGGGGAGCTGTTTTTT.

In this sample, this clonotype turned up a few times. CDR3: CSVAGDLYNEQFF. In nucleotides, the CDR3 is TGCAGCGTTGCGGGGGATCTTTACAATGAGCAGTTCTTC. V gene TRBV29-1 combines with J gene TRBJ2-1, with D perhaps matching TRBD2 (6 bases). The germline CDR1 and CDR2 sequences are SQVTM and ANQGSEA. The V gene lost 4 bases and the J gene lost 4 bases, with 11 bases spanning the gap. CDR3 size: 13 residues.

This clonotype has just a few counts. J is TRBJ2-1 and V is TRBV18; TRBD2 agrees at 7 bases. With V trimmed by 2 bases and J by 3 bases, 4 bases remained unmatched. CDR1 and CDR2 (germline): KGHSH, LQKENI. This CDR3 contains 15 residues. The DNA of the CDR3 is TGTGCCAGCTCACCAGGGCGGGAGAGCTACAATGAGCAGTTCTTC. It codes for CASSPGRESYNEQFF.

This clonotype occurred a few times. The chain joins TRBV4-2 to TRBJ2-5; D not certain. The germline V gene encodes CDR1 LGHNA and CDR2 YNFKEQ. The CDR3 spans 18 residues. The ends were cut back, 0 bases at V and 0 bases at J, with 17 bases in the middle. The chain's CDR3 is CASSQDSVGAPYQETQYF. As DNA, the CDR3 is TGTGCCAGCAGCCAAGATTCCGTAGGCGCGCCTTACCAAGAGACCCAGTACTTC.

This clonotype occurred many times. This chain uses TRBV29-1 with TRBJ2-1, with D perhaps TRBD1 or TRBD2 (6 bases each). The CDR3 has 11 amino acids. The germline V gene has CDR1 SQVTM and CDR2 ANQGSEA. V lost 4 bases, J lost 10 bases, and 11 bases lay in between. CDR3 nucleotides: TGCAGCGTTGCGGTGGGGGGCGAGCAGTTCTTC. Translating gives CSVAVGGEQFF.

This clonotype showed up many times. This sequence joins TRBV25-1 and TRBJ2-1, with no clear D. CDR3 length: 13 residues. Trimming removed 2 bases at V and 8 bases at J, with 10 bases between. Germline CDR1 and CDR2: MGHDK and SYGVNS. The CDR3 bases are TGTGCCAGCAGTGAAAGTCGGCGAGATGAGCAGTTCTTC. Translating it yields CASSESRRDEQFF.

This clonotype was seen ten or more times. This chain connects TRBV10-3 to TRBJ2-7, with 9 bases fitting TRBD2. The germline gives CDR1 ENHRY, CDR2 SYGVKD. The CDR3 length is 15 residues. The trim removed 3 bases at V and 4 bases at J, leaving 7 bases unmatched. CDR3 nucleotides: TGTGCCATCAGTGATGGAGCGGGAGGCCTTTACGAGCAGTACGTC. Protein product: CAISDGAGGLYEQYV.

At least ten counts were recorded for this clonotype. This chain uses TRBV5-6 with TRBJ2-7; D tentatively reads TRBD1 or TRBD2 (5 bases each). CDR3 length: 15 residues. Germline assignment: CDR1 SGHDT and CDR2 YYEEEE. Trimming stripped 0 bases from V and 7 bases from J, with 17 bases between. The CDR3 DNA is TGTGCCAGCAGCTTGGGTAGGGGACCCTCTCGGGAGCAGTACGTC. This codes for CASSLGRGPSREQYV.

On this clonotype itself: The missing conserved phenylalanine or tryptophan at the end of this CDR3 makes a read error likely. The chain combines TRBV12-3 or TRBV12-4 with TRBJ2-5; 11 bases fit TRBD1. J lost 3 bases, V lost 3 bases, and 9 bases had no gene match. The CDR3 spans 17 residues. This CDR3 is CASSFKARDRGKETQYS. In nucleotides, the CDR3 is TGTGCCAGCAGTTTTAAGGCCCGGGACAGGGGGAAAGAGACCCAGTACTCC.

Many counts were recorded for this clonotype. This chain uses TRBV6-2 or TRBV6-3 with TRBJ2-3; TRBD2 might be the D (6 bases). V lost 7 bases and J lost 4, with 15 bases in between. Germline CDR1 is MNHEY and CDR2 is SVGEGT. The CDR3 is made up of 14 amino acids. The CDR3 region has the DNA TGTGCCAGCATGAGAATCGGCGGGGCAGATACGCAGTATTTT. Encoded protein: CASMRIGGADTQYF.

The genes are TRBV11-2 and TRBJ2-1, with TRBD2 identical over 13 bases. V dropped 1 base and J dropped 2; count of bases not matched to a gene: 5. Germline values: CDR1 SGHAT, CDR2 FQNNGV. This CDR3 has 18 residues. DNA for the CDR3: TGTGCCAGCAGCTTAGGTCCTGGGACTAGCGGGGCCTACAATGAGCAGTTCTTC. Its translation: CASSLGPGTSGAYNEQFF.

This clonotype was seen many times. The J gene is TRBJ1-1, the V gene TRBV12-3 or TRBV12-4, with D hard to call. The CDR3 has 13 residues. The V end was cut by 6 bases, the J end by 1 base, with 9 bases between. The CDR3 DNA is TGTGCCAGCAGGGTCTCAGCGAACACTGAAGCTTTCTTT. Translation: CASRVSANTEAFF.

This clonotype has a count of ten or more. The chain employs TRBV12-3 or TRBV12-4 and TRBJ1-5; D remains ambiguous. Trimming took off 5 bases at V and 7 bases at J, with 15 bases between the two ends. The CDR3 covers 14 residues. This CDR3 is CASSPESAGQPQHF. For the CDR3, the DNA is TGTGCCAGCAGTCCGGAAAGCGCGGGGCAGCCCCAGCATTTT.

This sequence joins TRBV24-1 and TRBJ2-6; no clear D. CDR1 KGHDR and CDR2 SFDVKD come from the germline V gene. The CDR3 runs 14 residues. Trimming took off 8 bases at V and 1 base at J, with 8 bases between the two ends. The CDR3 spells CATTEDSGANVLTF. DNA of the CDR3: TGTGCCACCACCGAGGATTCTGGGGCCAACGTCCTGACTTTC.

This sequence joins TRBV6-5 and TRBJ2-3; the D is unclear. Trimming left V 0 bases short and J 4 bases short, with 8 bases between. This CDR3 has 14 amino acids. Germline values: CDR1 MNHEY, CDR2 SVGAGI. The CDR3 bases are TGTGCCAGCAGTTACTCGCGCAACGCAGATACGCAGTATTTT. Translation: CASSYSRNADTQYF.

This clonotype appeared many times. This rearrangement joins TRBV5-1 to TRBJ2-1; D may be TRBD1 or TRBD2 (5 bases each). Germline V lookup: CDR1 SGHRS, CDR2 YFSETQ. With 0 bases removed from V and 5 bases from J, the gap between germline ends came to 15 bases. The CDR3 length is 16 residues. The CDR3 coding sequence is TGCGCCAGCAGCTTGGGTCGGGACGGCCGAAACAATGAGCAGTTCTTC. This sequence encodes CASSLGRDGRNNEQFF.

This clonotype was recorded many times. J is TRBJ2-5 and V is TRBV11-2; perhaps TRBD2 as D (5 bases). The V end lost 5 bases, the J end lost 4 bases, and 14 bases lay between the germline ends. CDR1 and CDR2 from the germline V gene are SGHAT and FQNNGV. The CDR3 length is 14 residues. The CDR3 region has the DNA TGTGCCAGCAGCCGCGGACTTGAGGCAGAGACCCAGTACTTC. Amino acids: CASSRGLEAETQYF.

The chain carries TRBV2 and TRBJ2-3, with D maybe TRBD2 (6 bases). The germline V gene has CDR1 SNHLY and CDR2 FYNNEI. The V end lost 3 bases, the J end lost 3 bases, and 16 bases lay between the germline ends. CDR3 length: 16 residues. The CDR3 sequence is CASSDRRARPTDTQYF. The CDR3 coding sequence is TGTGCCAGCAGTGATAGGAGGGCCAGGCCAACAGATACGCAGTATTTT. The entire variable domain, with the rest obtained from reference TRBV2 and TRBJ2-3, is as follows: EPEVTQTPSHQVTQMGQEVILRCVPISNHLYFYWYRQILGQKVEFLVSFYNNEISEKSEIFDDQFSVERPDGSNFTLKIRSTKLEDSAMYFCASSDRRARPTDTQYFGPGTRLTVL.

This clonotype was counted between two and nine times. This chain uses TRBV25-1 with TRBJ2-1, with D possibly TRBD2 on 6 matching bases. Deletions cut 6 bases from V and 1 base from J, with 10 bases between. The CDR3 consists of 14 residues. Germline V gene sequence: CDR1 MGHDK, CDR2 SYGVNS. The DNA of the CDR3 is TGTGCCAGCAGGGAGGGCCGGTCCTACAATGAGCAGTTCTTC. As protein: CASREGRSYNEQFF.

This clonotype has ten or more counts. This chain joins TRBV7-8 and TRBJ2-7; TRBD1 matches 7 bases. The V and J ends lost 1 base and 2 bases, in that order; junction bases with no gene match: 5. Germline V gives CDR1 SGHVS, CDR2 FQNEAQ. The CDR3 loop spans 15 amino acids. The chain's CDR3 is CASSLEQGPAYEQYV. The CDR3 DNA reads TGTGCCAGCAGCTTAGAACAGGGGCCTGCCTACGAGCAGTACGTC.

The genes are TRBV6-5 and TRBJ2-7; 9 nucleotides line up with TRBD1. V was clipped by 2 bases and J by 6 bases; unmatched bases: 5. The V gene's germline CDR1 is MNHEY and CDR2 SVGAGI. The CDR3 is 14 amino acids. CDR3 nucleotides: TGTGCCAGCAGTTACGACAGGGGGGGACGCGAGCAGTACTTC. It codes for CASSYDRGGREQYF.

This clonotype was counted only a few times. V is TRBV5-1 and J is TRBJ2-1; maybe TRBD2 (5 bases). Germline CDR1 reads SGHRS; CDR2 reads YFSETQ. This CDR3 spans 16 amino acids. V dropped 2 bases and J dropped 0 bases, with 12 bases sitting between them. The CDR3: CASSFILAGSYNEQFF. The DNA for the CDR3 is TGCGCCAGCAGCTTTATCCTAGCCGGCTCCTACAATGAGCAGTTCTTC.

This clonotype was counted between two and nine times. V gene TRBV28 combines with J gene TRBJ2-4; perhaps TRBD2 as D (5 bases). This CDR3 is 15 amino acids long. The V end lost 6 bases, the J end lost 0 bases, and 12 bases lay between the germline ends. CDR1 and CDR2 from the germline V gene are MDHEN and SYDVKM. The CDR3 spells CASSGIILAKNIQYF. The CDR3 coding sequence is TGTGCCAGCAGCGGGATAATTCTAGCCAAAAACATTCAGTACTTC.

There are many counts of this clonotype. The chain employs TRBV5-6 and TRBJ2-3; perhaps D is TRBD1 or TRBD2 (6 bases each). The V gene's germline CDR1 is SGHDT and CDR2 YYEEEE. This CDR3 spans 14 amino acids. Trimming shortened V by 4 bases and J by 3 bases, and 12 bases separated the two germline ends. The CDR3 here is CASSTRGRTDTQYF. The CDR3 DNA reads as TGTGCCAGCAGCACGAGGGGGAGGACAGATACGCAGTATTTT.

This clonotype has a count of ten or more. This rearrangement joins TRBV12-3 or TRBV12-4 to TRBJ2-3; D unclear. This CDR3 has 14 amino acids. Trimming stripped 1 base from V and 4 bases from J, with 9 bases between. CDR3 residues: CASSLVGLADTQYF. The CDR3 DNA sequence: TGTGCCAGCAGTTTAGTCGGGCTCGCAGATACGCAGTATTTT.

This clonotype was seen a few times. This sequence joins TRBV11-2 and TRBJ1-2; D remains unclear. The CDR3 is 15 residues long. In germline, CDR1 is SGHAT, CDR2 FQNNGV. The V and J ends lost 6 bases and 0 bases respectively, with 14 bases between them. CDR3 sequence: CASSPSSTPNYGYTF. The CDR3 coding sequence is TGTGCCAGCAGTCCCTCCTCTACTCCTAACTATGGCTACACCTTC.

The sample holds many counts of this clonotype. This chain uses TRBV20-1 with TRBJ1-6, with a weak D call TRBD1 (6 bases). CDR1 is DFQATT and CDR2 is SNEGSKA in the germline V gene (reference sequence). V shed 7 bases and J shed 6 bases, with 16 bases lying between them. The CDR3 is 14 amino acids. Here the CDR3 reads CSVSPQGRNSPLHF. The DNA of the CDR3 is TGCAGTGTTAGCCCCCAGGGGCGTAATTCACCCCTCCACTTT.

In its sample, this clonotype was seen many times. The J gene is TRBJ1-6, the V gene TRBV10-3; D gene uncertain. The V gene's germline CDR1 is ENHRY and CDR2 SYGVKD. V was cut by 4 bases and J by 8 bases, with 24 bases left in between. The CDR3 spans 18 residues. This CDR3 reads CAISANHLWASRDSPLHF. The CDR3 bases are TGTGCCATCAGTGCGAACCACTTATGGGCCTCCCGAGATTCACCCCTCCACTTT.

This clonotype came up many times. This chain connects TRBV4-2 to TRBJ2-3; no firm D call. Trimming left V 0 bases short and J 5 bases short, with 3 bases between. The CDR3 covers 12 residues. CDR1 is LGHNA and CDR2 is YNFKEQ in the germline V gene. The CDR3, as DNA: TGTGCCAGCAGCCAAGAAAGAGATACGCAGTATTTT. Translated, it gives CASSQERDTQYF.